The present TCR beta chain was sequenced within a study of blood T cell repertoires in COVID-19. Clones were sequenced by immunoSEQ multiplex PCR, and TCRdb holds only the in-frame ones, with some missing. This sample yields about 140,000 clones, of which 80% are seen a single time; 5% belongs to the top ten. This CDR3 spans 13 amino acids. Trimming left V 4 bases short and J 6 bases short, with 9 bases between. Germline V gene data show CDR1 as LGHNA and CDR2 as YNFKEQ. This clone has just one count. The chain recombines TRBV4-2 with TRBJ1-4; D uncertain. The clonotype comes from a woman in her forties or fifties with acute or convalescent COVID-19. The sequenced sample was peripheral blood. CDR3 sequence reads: CASSPREDEKLFF. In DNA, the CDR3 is TGTGCCAGCAGCCCCCGGGAGGATGAAAAACTGTTTTTT.